This entry features one TCR beta chain sequence. Germline CDR1 is SQVTM and CDR2 is ANQGSEA. There are 13 residues in the CDR3. Enrolment of Seattle patients took place during active infection, and they were followed longitudinally. This sample is part of a study of blood T cell repertoires in COVID-19. About the research overall: The United States, Italy and Spain provided the acute and convalescent COVID-19 samples.

Profiling relied on immunoSEQ multiplex PCR, and the TCRdb table lists in-frame clones only, not all of them. Altogether roughly 350,000 clones are present, more than 75% being singletons, with the ten largest covering more than 5%. The V call is TRBV29-1, the J call TRBJ2-1, with 7 bases lining up with TRBD1. The sequencing sample was made of peripheral blood. This receptor was taken from a woman in her forties or fifties with COVID-19, enrolled during active disease. CDR3 bases: TGCAGTTCGAACAGGGGCCCGCGGAATGAGCAGTTCTTC. Protein product: CSSNRGPRNEQFF.